This T cell receptor (beta chain) was profiled in a study of CD8 T cells in ankylosing spondylitis. Study results and caveats: Significant enrichment of disease-linked clones was reportedly seen in matched ankylosing spondylitis synovial fluid. Disease-linked clones, CD8+, were relatively rare in peripheral blood. Ankylosing spondylitis blood appeared to be characterized by a TCR beta motif of roughly eight highly homologous variants. Past studies reported some motif variants in reactive arthritis synovial fluid and blood.

CDR1 is MNHNS, CDR2 SASEGT, per germline. CDR3 length: 13 amino acids. Trimming removed 3 bases from V and 2 bases from J, with 7 bases in between. In making TCR beta libraries, quantitative 5'-RACE with molecular barcodes was used. MiXCR, run by TCRdb on the 5' RACE reads, gives a single entry per CDR3 protein. The sample lists some 700,000 distinct CDR3 sequences; around 19% were seen once. This clonotype was seen more than once but under ten times. Its antigen remains unidentified. The V and J genes are TRBV6-1 and TRBJ1-1; no firm D call. The TCR originated in a male donor with ankylosing spondylitis. The sample taken for sequencing was blood, either unsorted or a sorted T cell fraction (not recorded which). The CDR3 DNA reads TGTGCCAGCAGTGATCATGTAAACACTGAAGCTTTCTTT. Protein: CASSDHVNTEAFF.